This T cell receptor beta chain was sequenced during a study of blood T cell repertoires in COVID-19. Study context: T cells, B-cell-depleted T cells, or PBMCs supplied cDNA or gDNA.

Profiling relied on immunoSEQ multiplex PCR, and the TCRdb table lists in-frame clones only, not all of them. The table has more than 200,000 clones, roughly 86% seen once; the top ten hold over 4%. The clonotype comes from a woman between 55 and 75 years old with COVID-19, enrolled during active disease. What was sequenced was peripheral blood.

CDR3: CASSRGSRAEAFF. DNA of the CDR3: TGTGCCAGCAGTAGGGGAAGCCGGGCTGAAGCTTTCTTT. This chain uses TRBV6-5 with TRBJ1-1; possible D gene TRBD1, 5 bases. Between the trimmed V and J ends, which lost 5 bases and 6 bases, there was a span of 13 bases. The CDR3 is made up of 13 amino acids. Germline V lookup: CDR1 MNHEY, CDR2 SVGAGI.